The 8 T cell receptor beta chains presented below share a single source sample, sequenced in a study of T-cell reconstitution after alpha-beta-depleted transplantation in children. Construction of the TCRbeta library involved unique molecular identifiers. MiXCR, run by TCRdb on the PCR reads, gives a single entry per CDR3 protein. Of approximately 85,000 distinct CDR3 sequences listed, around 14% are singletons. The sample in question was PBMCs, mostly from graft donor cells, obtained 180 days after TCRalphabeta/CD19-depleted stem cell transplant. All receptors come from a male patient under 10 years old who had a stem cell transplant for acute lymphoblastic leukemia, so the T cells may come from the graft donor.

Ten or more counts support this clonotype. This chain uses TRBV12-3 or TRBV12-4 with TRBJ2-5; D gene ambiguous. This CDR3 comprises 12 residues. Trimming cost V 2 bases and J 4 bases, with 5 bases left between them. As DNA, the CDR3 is TGTGCCAGCAGTTTATGGGGAGAGACCCAGTACTTC. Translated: CASSLWGETQYF.

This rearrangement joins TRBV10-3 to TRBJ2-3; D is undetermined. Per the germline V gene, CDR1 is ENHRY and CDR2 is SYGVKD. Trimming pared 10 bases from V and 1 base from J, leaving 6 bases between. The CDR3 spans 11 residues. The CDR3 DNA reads TGTGCCACCGTAGGCACAGATACGCAGTATTTT. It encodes CATVGTDTQYF.

The DNA of the CDR3 is TGTGCCAGCAGCCCAAATATTCATAAGAGGGTCAATCAGCCCCAGCATTTT. This codes for CASSPNIHKRVNQPQHF. This chain uses TRBV4-2 with TRBJ1-5; D is undetermined. The V and J ends lost 4 bases and 3 bases respectively, with 19 bases between them. This CDR3 is built from 17 residues. Germline lookup yields CDR1 LGHNA and CDR2 YNFKEQ.

CDR3 nucleotide sequence: TGTGCCAGCAGTTACTCGATGCGGGGGCTTACCGGGGAGCTGTTTTTT. It yields the protein CASSYSMRGLTGELFF. The chain recombines TRBV6-5 with TRBJ2-2, with D maybe TRBD2 (7 bases). The CDR3 runs to 16 residues. Looked up from germline, CDR1 is MNHEY and CDR2 is SVGAGI. V lost 0 bases and J lost 5, with 13 bases in between.

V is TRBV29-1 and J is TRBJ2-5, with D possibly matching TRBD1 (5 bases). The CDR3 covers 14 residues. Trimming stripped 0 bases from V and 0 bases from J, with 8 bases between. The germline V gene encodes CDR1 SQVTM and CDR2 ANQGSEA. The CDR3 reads CSVEDPGYQETQYF. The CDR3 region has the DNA TGCAGCGTTGAAGATCCAGGGTACCAAGAGACCCAGTACTTC.

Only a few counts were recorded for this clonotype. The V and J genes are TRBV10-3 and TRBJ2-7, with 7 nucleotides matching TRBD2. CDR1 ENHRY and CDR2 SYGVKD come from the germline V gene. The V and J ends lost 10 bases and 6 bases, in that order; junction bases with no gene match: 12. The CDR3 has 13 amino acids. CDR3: CATGREVFFEQYF. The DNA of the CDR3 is TGTGCCACCGGACGGGAGGTCTTCTTCGAGCAGTACTTC.

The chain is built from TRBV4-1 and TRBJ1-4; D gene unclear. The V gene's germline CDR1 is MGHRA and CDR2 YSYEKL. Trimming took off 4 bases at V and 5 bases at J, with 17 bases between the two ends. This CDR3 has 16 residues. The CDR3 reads CASSRWTSGMNEKLFF. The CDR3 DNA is TGCGCCAGCAGCCGCTGGACCTCCGGAATGAATGAAAAACTGTTTTTT.

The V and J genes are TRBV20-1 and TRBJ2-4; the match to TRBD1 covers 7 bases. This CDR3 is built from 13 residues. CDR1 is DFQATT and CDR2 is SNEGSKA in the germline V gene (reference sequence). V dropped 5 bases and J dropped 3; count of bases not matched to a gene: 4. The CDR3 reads CSAGRTGKNIQYF. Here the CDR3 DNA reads TGCAGTGCTGGCCGGACAGGCAAAAACATTCAGTACTTC.